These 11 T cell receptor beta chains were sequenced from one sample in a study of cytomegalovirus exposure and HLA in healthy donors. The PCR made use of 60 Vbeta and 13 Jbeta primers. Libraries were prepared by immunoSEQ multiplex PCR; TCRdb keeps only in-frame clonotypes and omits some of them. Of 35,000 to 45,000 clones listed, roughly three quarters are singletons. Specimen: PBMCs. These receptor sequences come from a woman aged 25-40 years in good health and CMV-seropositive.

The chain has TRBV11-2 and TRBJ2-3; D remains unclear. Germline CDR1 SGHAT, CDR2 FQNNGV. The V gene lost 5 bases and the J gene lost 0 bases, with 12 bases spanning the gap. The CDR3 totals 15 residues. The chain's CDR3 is CASSSPRVSTDTQYF. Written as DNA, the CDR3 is TGTGCCAGCAGCAGCCCCCGGGTTAGCACAGATACGCAGTATTTT.

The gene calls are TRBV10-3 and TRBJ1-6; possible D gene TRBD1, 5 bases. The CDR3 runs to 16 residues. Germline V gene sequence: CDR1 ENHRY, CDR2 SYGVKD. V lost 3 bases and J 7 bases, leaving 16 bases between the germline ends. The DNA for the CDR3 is TGTGCCATCAGTGATCGGGGCGGGGCCACCAATTCACCCCTCCACTTT. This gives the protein CAISDRGGATNSPLHF.

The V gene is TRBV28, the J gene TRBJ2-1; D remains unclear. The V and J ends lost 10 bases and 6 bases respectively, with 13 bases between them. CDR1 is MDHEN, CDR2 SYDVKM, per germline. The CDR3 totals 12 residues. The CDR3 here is CATIDTLNEQFF. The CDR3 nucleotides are TGTGCCACCATCGACACCCTCAATGAGCAGTTCTTC.

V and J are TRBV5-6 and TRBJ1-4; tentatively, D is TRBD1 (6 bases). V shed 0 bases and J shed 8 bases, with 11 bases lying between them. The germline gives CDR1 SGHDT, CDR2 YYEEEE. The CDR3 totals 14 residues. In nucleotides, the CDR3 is TGTGCCAGCAGCTTGGTAGGGACAAGGGAAAAACTGTTTTTT. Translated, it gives CASSLVGTREKLFF.

CDR3 DNA sequence: TGTGCCAGCAGCTTAGCACGGGGGACAGGGGGTCTCAACTATGGCTACACCTTC. Residues: CASSLARGTGGLNYGYTF. The rearrangement joins TRBV11-2 to TRBJ1-2, with 11 bases matching TRBD1. CDR3 length: 18 residues. Per germline, CDR1 SGHAT and CDR2 FQNNGV. V lost 1 base, J lost 2 bases, and 9 bases stayed unmatched. Using reference TRBV11-2 and TRBJ1-2 for the parts outside the CDR3, the full variable domain is EAGVAQSPRYKIIEKRQSVAFWCNPISGHATLYWYQQILGQGPKLLIQFQNNGVVDDSQLPKDRFSAERLKGVDSTLKIQPAKLEDSAVYLCASSLARGTGGLNYGYTFGSGTRLTVV.

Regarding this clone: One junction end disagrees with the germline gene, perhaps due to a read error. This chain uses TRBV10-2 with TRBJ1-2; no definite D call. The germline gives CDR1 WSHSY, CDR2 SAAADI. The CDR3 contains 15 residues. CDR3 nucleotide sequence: TGCGCCAGCAGTACCAGACTCTCGCCCAACAATGGCTACCCCTTC. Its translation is CASSTRLSPNNGYPF.

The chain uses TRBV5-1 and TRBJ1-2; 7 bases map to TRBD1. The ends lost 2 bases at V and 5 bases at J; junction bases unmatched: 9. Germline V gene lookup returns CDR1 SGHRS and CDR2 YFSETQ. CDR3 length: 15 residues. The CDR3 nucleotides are TGCGCCAGCAGCTTAGATCCCGGGACAGCATATGGCTACACCTTC. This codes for CASSLDPGTAYGYTF. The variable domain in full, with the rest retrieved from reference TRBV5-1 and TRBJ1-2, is KAGVTQTPRYLIKTRGQQVTLSCSPISGHRSVSWYQQTPGQGLQFLFEYFSETQRNKGNFPGRFSGRQFSNSRSEMNVSTLELGDSALYLCASSLDPGTAYGYTFGSGTRLTVV.

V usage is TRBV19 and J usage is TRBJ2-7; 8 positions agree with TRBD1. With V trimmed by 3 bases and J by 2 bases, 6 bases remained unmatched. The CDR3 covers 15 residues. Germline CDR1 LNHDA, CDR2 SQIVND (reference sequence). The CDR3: CASSIGTGETYEQYF. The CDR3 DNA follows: TGTGCCAGTAGTATCGGGACAGGCGAAACCTACGAGCAGTACTTC.

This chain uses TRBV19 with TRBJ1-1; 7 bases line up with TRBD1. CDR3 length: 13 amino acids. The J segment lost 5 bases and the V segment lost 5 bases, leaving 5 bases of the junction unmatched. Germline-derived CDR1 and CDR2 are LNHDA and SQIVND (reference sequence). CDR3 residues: CASSSQGVTEAFF. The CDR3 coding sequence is TGTGCCAGTAGTTCTCAGGGGGTGACTGAAGCTTTCTTT.

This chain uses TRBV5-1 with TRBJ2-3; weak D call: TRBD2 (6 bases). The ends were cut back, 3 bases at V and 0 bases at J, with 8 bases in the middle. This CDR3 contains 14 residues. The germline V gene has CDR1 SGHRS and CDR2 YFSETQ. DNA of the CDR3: TGCGCCAGCAGCTCCGGGACTAGCACAGATACGCAGTATTTT. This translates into CASSSGTSTDTQYF.

CDR3 bases: TGTGCCAGCAGCTCCCGAAGCGAAGGGGTCCAGCCCCAGCATTTT. Translating it yields CASSSRSEGVQPQHF. This chain joins TRBV11-2 and TRBJ1-5; the D gene is possibly TRBD1 (5 bases). The CDR3 is 15 residues long. V was shortened by 4 bases and J by 7 bases, with 17 bases between the two germline ends. Germline-derived CDR1 and CDR2 are SGHAT and FQNNGV.